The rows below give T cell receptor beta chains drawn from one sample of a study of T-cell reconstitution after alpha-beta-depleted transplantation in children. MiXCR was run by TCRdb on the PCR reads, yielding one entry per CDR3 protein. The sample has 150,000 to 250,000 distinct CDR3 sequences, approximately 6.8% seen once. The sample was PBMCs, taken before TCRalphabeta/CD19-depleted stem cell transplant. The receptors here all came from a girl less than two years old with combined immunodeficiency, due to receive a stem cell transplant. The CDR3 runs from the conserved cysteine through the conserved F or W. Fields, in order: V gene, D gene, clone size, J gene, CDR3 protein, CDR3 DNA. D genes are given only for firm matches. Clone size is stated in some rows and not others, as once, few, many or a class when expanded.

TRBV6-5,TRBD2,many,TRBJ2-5,CASSYSTSGQETQYF,TGTGCCAGCAGTTACTCGACTAGCGGACAAGAGACCCAGTACTTC
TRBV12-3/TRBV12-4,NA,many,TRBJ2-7,CASSPAPLSYEQYF,TGTGCCAGCAGTCCGGCTCCCCTATCCTACGAGCAGTACTTC
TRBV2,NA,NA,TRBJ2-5,CASNKLSGHPETQYF,TGTGCTAGCAACAAACTATCGGGGCACCCAGAGACCCAGTACTTC
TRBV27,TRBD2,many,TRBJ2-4,CASSSGVGGNIQYF,TGTGCCAGCAGCTCGGGGGTCGGGGGGAACATTCAGTACTTC
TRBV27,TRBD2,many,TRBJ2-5,CASTKAKTGLVFETQYF,TGTGCCAGCACCAAAGCCAAGACGGGACTAGTTTTTGAGACCCAGTACTTC
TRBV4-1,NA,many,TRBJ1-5,CASSQAGFPHQPQHF,TGCGCCAGCAGCCAAGCAGGGTTTCCACATCAGCCCCAGCATTTT
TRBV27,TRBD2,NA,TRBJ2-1,CASSPPSGTSGSSYNEQFF,TGTGCCAGCAGTCCTCCGTCTGGGACTAGCGGGAGCTCCTACAATGAGCAGTTCTTC
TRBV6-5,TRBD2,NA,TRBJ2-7,CASSYSGLAGAYEQYF,TGTGCCAGCAGTTACTCGGGACTAGCGGGGGCCTACGAGCAGTACTTC
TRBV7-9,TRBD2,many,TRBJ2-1,CASSPLAGEQFF,TGTGCCAGCAGCCCACTAGCGGGAGAGCAGTTCTTC
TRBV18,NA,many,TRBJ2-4,CASSERAKNIQYF,TGTGCCAGCTCAGAAAGGGCCAAAAACATTCAGTACTTC
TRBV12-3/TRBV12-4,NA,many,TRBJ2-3,CASRREADTQYF,TGTGCCAGCAGGAGGGAGGCAGATACGCAGTATTTT
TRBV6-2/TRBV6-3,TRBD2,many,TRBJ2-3,CASSYPGLAGTNTQYF,TGTGCCAGCAGTTACCCCGGACTAGCCGGGACGAATACGCAGTATTTT
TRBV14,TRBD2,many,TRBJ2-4,CASSGSGGKAKNIQYF,TGTGCCAGCAGCGGCAGCGGGGGAAAAGCCAAAAACATTCAGTACTTC
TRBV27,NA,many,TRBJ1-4,CASSLRPQGRLFF,TGTGCCAGCAGTTTAAGGCCACAGGGAAGGCTGTTTTTT
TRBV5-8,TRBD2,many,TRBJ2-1,CASSFSGLAVSYNEQFF,TGTGCCAGCAGCTTTTCCGGACTAGCGGTATCCTACAATGAGCAGTTCTTC
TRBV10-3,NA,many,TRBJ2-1,CAITGDSPNEQFF,TGTGCCATTACCGGGGACTCCCCCAATGAGCAGTTCTTC
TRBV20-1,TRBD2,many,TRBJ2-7,CSARGATSNNGYEQYF,TGCAGTGCTAGAGGCGCGACTAGCAACAACGGATACGAGCAGTACTTC
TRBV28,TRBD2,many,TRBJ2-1,CASSPLAGPYNEQFF,TGTGCCAGCAGTCCACTAGCGGGACCCTACAATGAGCAGTTCTTC
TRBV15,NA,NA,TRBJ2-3,CATSGSGTQEPDTQYF,TGTGCCACCAGCGGATCCGGGACCCAAGAACCAGATACGCAGTATTTT
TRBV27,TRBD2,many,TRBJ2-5,CASSGLAGNQETQYF,TGTGCCAGCAGTGGTCTAGCGGGGAACCAAGAGACCCAGTACTTC
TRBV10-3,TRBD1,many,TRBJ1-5,CAISGNRGGQPQHF,TGTGCCATCAGTGGTAACAGGGGAGGGCAGCCCCAGCATTTT
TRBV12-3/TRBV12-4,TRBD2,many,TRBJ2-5,CASSPWTSRGWKETQYF,TGTGCCAGCAGTCCCTGGACTAGCCGGGGCTGGAAAGAGACCCAGTACTTC
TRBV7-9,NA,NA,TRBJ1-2,CASSTHSGGYTF,TGTGCCAGCAGCACCCACAGCGGTGGCTACACCTTC
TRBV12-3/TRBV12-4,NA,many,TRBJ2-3,CASSLGLADTQYF,TGTGCCAGCAGTTTGGGGTTGGCAGATACGCAGTATTTT
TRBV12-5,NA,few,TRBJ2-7,CASALGRAESEQYF,TGTGCTAGTGCCTTGGGTCGGGCAGAATCCGAGCAGTACTTC
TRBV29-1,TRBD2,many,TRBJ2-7,CSVEDRTSGSIGEQYF,TGCAGCGTTGAAGATCGGACTAGCGGGAGTATAGGCGAGCAGTACTTC
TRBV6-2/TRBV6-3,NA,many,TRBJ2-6,CASSYSPGANVLTF,TGTGCCAGCAGTTACTCCCCTGGGGCCAACGTCCTGACTTTC
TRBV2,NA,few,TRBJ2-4,CASSAPLVAEVTKNIQYF,TGTGCCAGCAGCGCACCTCTAGTCGCCGAAGTGACCAAAAACATTCAGTACTTC
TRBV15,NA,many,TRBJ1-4,CATSSRTIEKLFF,TGTGCCACCAGCAGCCGGACAATTGAAAAACTGTTTTTT
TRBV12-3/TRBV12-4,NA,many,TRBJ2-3,CASSPSLADTQYF,TGTGCCAGCAGTCCTAGTCTAGCAGATACGCAGTATTTT
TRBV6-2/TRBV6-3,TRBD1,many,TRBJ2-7,CASSYPSGTGPYEQYF,TGTGCCAGCAGTTACCCCTCCGGGACAGGGCCCTACGAGCAGTACTTC
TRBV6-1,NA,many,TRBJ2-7,CASRGGRTYEQYF,TGTGCCAGCAGGGGGGGCCGGACCTACGAGCAGTACTTC